This T cell receptor beta chain is from a study of sequential checkpoint blockade in melanoma. Looking at the study overall: Randomization was 1:1 between first-line nivolumab→ipilimumab and ipilimumab→nivolumab. After both sequences, patients received maintenance nivolumab.

Germline-derived CDR1 and CDR2 are GTSNPN and SVGIG (reference sequence). This CDR3 contains 15 residues. Unmatched junction bases numbered 6, after V lost 2 bases and J lost 4 bases. The treatment was: randomized to nivolumab then ipilimumab (arm A) or the reverse (arm B). None of the patients previously received DNA-damaging chemotherapy. From thawed PBMCs, live CD3+CD8+ cells negative for CD19 and CD56 were sorted. This table comes from immunoSEQ multiplex PCR, and its TCRdb copy is limited to in-frame clones, with some not included. The table has about 28,000 clones, roughly nine tenths seen once.

The chain has TRBV30 and TRBJ2-1; 9 bases line up with TRBD2. The sequence was collected from a human donor with melanoma. This specimen consisted of CD8+ T cells sorted from blood (inferred from file names), obtained from a patient given nivolumab and ipilimumab in sequence. The CDR3 is CAWSFGTSPYNEQFF. CDR3 DNA sequence: TGTGCCTGGAGTTTCGGGACTAGCCCTTACAATGAGCAGTTCTTC.